This T cell receptor (beta chain) was recovered during a study of blood T cell repertoires in COVID-19 (dated by TCRdb to about 2020). Regarding the study in general: Samples covering the acute and convalescent phases of COVID-19 were provided by collaborators in the United States, Italy and Spain. The material from the prospective study consisted of cDNA or gDNA derived from T cells, B-cell-depleted T cells, or PBMCs. Subjects who had been exposed to COVID-19, were actively infected with it, or had recovered from it provided the deeply sampled blood TCRbeta repertoires that made up the dataset. The repertoires were made available in a free public database intended to serve as a resource for research on the immune response to SARS-CoV-2. Samples came from the ongoing ImmuneRACE study (first 160 participants) plus 1,254 subjects from 6 global collaborators. A de-identified subject ID, COVID-19 status, age in years and sex were almost always included in the sample metadata. Where HLA class I and class II types were available, the types were taken from metadata supplied by the sample provider, not from assay-based typing.

In Seattle, one collaborating source enrolled patients while the infection was active and tracked those patients longitudinally over the course of disease. Each collaborating institution followed its own protocols to collect whole blood in K2EDTA tubes. For TCRbeta analysis, collaborator samples were shipped as frozen whole blood, as isolated PBMCs, or as DNA extracted from either sample type. General findings and caveats noted by the study authors: Clinical and demographic metadata were provided uncurated, with the amount varying by source and participant.

CDR1 and CDR2, per the germline V gene, are SNHLY and FYNNEI. Counted from cysteine to phenylalanine, this CDR3 has 13 amino acids. Kept here is only the CDR3 DNA, which spans 39 bases and is read in frame from base 1. Unmatched junction bases come to 8, with V trimmed by 8 bases and J by 4 bases. With respect to this clone: Its binding antigen is unknown. Base qualities are not at hand, and no much larger clone is one base apart.

TCRbeta CDR3 regions were amplified from genomic DNA using the immunoSEQ Assay, a bias-controlled multiplex PCR. For the original study's pipeline: The number of nucleated cells in each sample was estimated from the amplification of reference gene primers within the assay. To quantify the absolute abundance of each unique TCRbeta CDR3 rearrangement, sequence reads were collapsed and filtered. For each sample, productive Simpson clonality was calculated by taking the square root of Simpson's diversity index across productive rearrangements. TCRdb mirrors the immuneACCESS table, restricted to in-frame sequences. Some clones are absent from its copies; in checked studies, under half trace to an unresolved V gene, and the reason for the others is unknown. D and trimming were read from the DNA, whereas the V and J calls and clone size are those reported in that table. Present in this sample are about 370,000 clones, about 89% of which were seen just once. The ten largest clones take up roughly 10% of the sample.

The origin of this receptor is a woman aged 25 to 39 with COVID-19, enrolled during active disease. Recombination linked TRBV2 to TRBJ2-7, with TRBD2 matching 7 junction bases. What was sequenced was peripheral blood. The CDR3 reads CASEKERDYEQYF. The base sequence is TGTGCCAGCGAAAAGGAGCGGGATTACGAGCAGTACTTC.